These 20 T cell receptor beta chains came from one sample sequenced in a study of cytomegalovirus exposure and HLA in healthy donors. The PCR employed 60 Vbeta primers together with 13 Jbeta primers. Assay used: immunoSEQ multiplex PCR; TCRdb lists only in-frame clones, some missing. This table has around 53,000 clones, about three quarters appearing once. What was sequenced was PBMCs. These receptors were obtained from a man between 18 and 35 years old in good health and CMV-seronegative.

The J gene is TRBJ2-1, the V gene TRBV10-1; 7 nucleotides line up with TRBD2. Trimming cost V 3 bases and J 9 bases; bases outside gene matches: 8. The CDR3 length is 14 residues. Germline V gene sequence: CDR1 WNHNN, CDR2 SYGVQD (reference sequence). Here the CDR3 reads CASSDLTSEGEQFF. The CDR3 bases are TGCGCCAGCAGTGACCTAACTAGCGAGGGTGAGCAGTTCTTC.

The CDR3 nucleotides are TGTGCCAGCAGCTCCTTCGCGAGGGCGGAACGCACTGAAGCTTTCTTT. This translates into CASSSFARAERTEAFF. V gene TRBV5-4 combines with J gene TRBJ1-1, with D unresolved. Germline CDR1 is SGHNT and CDR2 is YYREEE (reference sequence). This CDR3 comprises 16 residues. Deletions cut 3 bases from V and 4 bases from J, with 19 bases between. Based on the CDR3 plus reference TRBV5-4 and TRBJ1-1, the full variable domain is ETGVTQSPTHLIKTRGQQVTLRCSSQSGHNTVSWYQQALGQGPQFIFQYYREEENGRGNFPPRFSGLQFPNYSSELNVNALELDDSALYLCASSSFARAERTEAFFGQGTRLTVV.

This clone was detected a few times. The chain combines TRBV5-1 with TRBJ1-1; D is unresolved. The ends were cut back, 4 bases at V and 0 bases at J, with 7 bases in the middle. Germline loops: CDR1 SGHRS, CDR2 YFSETQ. CDR3 size: 13 residues. The CDR3 protein is CASSPRLNTEAFF. For the CDR3, the DNA is TGCGCCAGCAGCCCACGGTTGAACACTGAAGCTTTCTTT. Full variable domain (rest looked up from reference TRBV5-1 and TRBJ1-1): KAGVTQTPRYLIKTRGQQVTLSCSPISGHRSVSWYQQTPGQGLQFLFEYFSETQRNKGNFPGRFSGRQFSNSRSEMNVSTLELGDSALYLCASSPRLNTEAFFGQGTRLTVV.

This chain joins TRBV29-1 and TRBJ2-7; 7 nucleotides line up with TRBD1. This CDR3 spans 13 amino acids. With 4 bases clipped from V and 5 bases from J, the junction kept 8 bases outside the gene matches. In germline, CDR1 is SQVTM, CDR2 ANQGSEA. CDR3 DNA: TGCAGCGTTGCCGCCGGGACAGCTAACGAGCAGTACTTC. Translation gives CSVAAGTANEQYF.

In its sample, this clone was seen a few times. V and J are TRBV4-1 and TRBJ2-7; D is ambiguous. CDR1 and CDR2 (germline): MGHRA, YSYEKL. CDR3 length: 14 amino acids. Trimming took 0 bases from V and 1 from J, leaving 7 bases between them. Here the CDR3 reads CASSQESWSYEQYF. CDR3 DNA sequence: TGCGCCAGCAGCCAAGAGAGTTGGTCCTACGAGCAGTACTTC.

This chain joins TRBV19 and TRBJ2-7; D is possibly TRBD2 (6 bases). The CDR3 is made up of 16 amino acids. Trimming left V 6 bases short and J 5 bases short, with 23 bases between. Germline V lookup: CDR1 LNHDA, CDR2 SQIVND (reference sequence). CDR3 amino acids: CASSGTGGLFADEQYF. In DNA, the CDR3 is TGTGCCAGTAGCGGCACCGGGGGATTATTTGCAGACGAGCAGTACTTC. Using reference TRBV19 and TRBJ2-7 for the parts outside the CDR3, the full variable domain is DGGITQSPKYLFRKEGQNVTLSCEQNLNHDAMYWYRQDPGQGLRLIYYSQIVNDFQKGDIAEGYSVSREKKESFPLTVTSAQKNPTAFYLCASSGTGGLFADEQYFGPGTRLTVT.

The chain uses TRBV5-4 and TRBJ1-2; 8 bases fit TRBD1. Germline loops: CDR1 SGHNT, CDR2 YYREEE (reference sequence). This CDR3 region has 13 residues. The trim removed 3 bases at V and 10 bases at J, leaving 8 bases unmatched. The CDR3 loop is CASSSIDRGAYTF. CDR3 bases: TGTGCCAGCAGCTCGATCGACAGGGGAGCCTACACCTTC.

The J gene is TRBJ2-7, the V gene TRBV4-1; the D gene is possibly TRBD2 (5 bases). Trimming stripped 1 base from V and 6 bases from J, with 16 bases between. The CDR3 totals 15 residues. Germline values: CDR1 MGHRA, CDR2 YSYEKL. CDR3 sequence reads: CASSQVLAYSGEQYF. The CDR3 nucleotides are TGCGCCAGCAGCCAAGTTCTAGCCTATTCGGGCGAGCAGTACTTC.

The rearrangement links TRBV7-9 to TRBJ2-7; 14 positions match TRBD2. This CDR3 is 15 amino acids long. The V gene end was trimmed by 5 bases and the J gene end by 4 bases; junction bases not matched to a gene: 4. Germline assignment: CDR1 SEHNR and CDR2 FQNEAQ (reference sequence). CDR3 sequence: CASSRGTSGRYEQYF. For the CDR3, the DNA is TGTGCCAGCAGCAGAGGGACTAGCGGGAGATACGAGCAGTACTTC. Full variable domain (rest looked up from reference TRBV7-9 and TRBJ2-7): DTGVSQNPRHKITKRGQNVTFRCDPISEHNRLYWYRQTLGQGPEFLTYFQNEAQLEKSRLLSDRFSAERPKGSFSTLEIQRTEQGDSAMYLCASSRGTSGRYEQYFGPGTRLTVT.

This chain uses TRBV7-3 with TRBJ2-3; 7 positions match TRBD1. CDR3 length: 14 amino acids. Unmatched junction bases numbered 3, after V lost 5 bases and J lost 1 base. CDR1 is SGHTA and CDR2 is FQGTGA in the germline V gene. Here the CDR3 DNA reads TGTGCCAGCAGCCTTGACAGGGGCACAGATACGCAGTATTTT. Amino acids: CASSLDRGTDTQYF.

The J gene is TRBJ2-1, the V gene TRBV4-3; TRBD2 aligns across 9 bases. The length of the CDR3 is 16 residues. Per the germline V gene, CDR1 is LGHNA and CDR2 is YSLEER. V lost 0 bases and J lost 7; bases outside the gene matches: 7. For the CDR3, the DNA is TGCGCCAGCAGCCAAGAGAGCGGGAGGCCGTGGAATGAGCAGTTCTTC. Translation: CASSQESGRPWNEQFF.

The sample holds a few counts of this clone. The rearrangement links TRBV7-9 to TRBJ1-4, with D tentatively TRBD1 (5 bases). This CDR3 spans 14 amino acids. CDR1 and CDR2 from the germline V gene are SEHNR and FQNEAQ (reference sequence). The V gene lost 3 bases and the J gene lost 2 bases, with 7 bases spanning the gap. CDR3 in amino acids: CASSFRATNEKLFF. In DNA, the CDR3 is TGTGCCAGCAGCTTCAGGGCCACTAATGAAAAACTGTTTTTT.

This clone has more than one count but fewer than ten. V usage is TRBV29-1 and J usage is TRBJ1-1, with 8 bases identical to TRBD1. The V gene's germline CDR1 is SQVTM and CDR2 ANQGSEA. Trimming at V came to 4 bases and at J to 3 bases, leaving 4 bases not matched to a gene. The CDR3 spans 13 residues. The CDR3 sequence: CSVGRGLYTEAFF. CDR3 nucleotides: TGCAGCGTTGGCAGGGGGCTCTACACTGAAGCTTTCTTT.

The chain links TRBV6-5 to TRBJ2-1; 9 bases line up with TRBD1. Germline trimming cut 2 bases from V and 2 bases from J; bases unmatched to any gene: 4. Germline-derived CDR1 and CDR2 are MNHEY and SVGAGI. The CDR3 runs to 16 residues. CDR3 region: CASSYRDRVPYNEQFF. In DNA, the CDR3 is TGTGCCAGCAGTTACCGGGACAGGGTCCCCTACAATGAGCAGTTCTTC.

This clone showed up just a few times. The chain couples TRBV9 to TRBJ2-4, with 10 bases that match TRBD2. Looked up from germline, CDR1 is SGDLS and CDR2 is YYNGEE. The CDR3 runs to 14 residues. After removal of 3 bases from V and 5 bases from J, the junction contained 2 bases not matched to a gene. The CDR3 loop reads CASSGGLAENIQYF. CDR3 coding DNA: TGTGCCAGCAGCGGCGGACTAGCGGAAAACATTCAGTACTTC.

V usage is TRBV7-9 and J usage is TRBJ2-7, with TRBD1 identical over 10 bases. Trimming cost V 7 bases and J 11 bases; bases outside gene matches: 11. The CDR3 is 13 residues long. Germline CDR1 is SEHNR and CDR2 is FQNEAQ (reference sequence). The CDR3 loop is CASTGQGVPEKYF. The CDR3 bases are TGTGCCAGCACCGGACAGGGGGTCCCGGAAAAGTACTTC. The full variable domain, with the rest looked up from reference TRBV7-9 and TRBJ2-7, is DTGVSQNPRHKITKRGQNVTFRCDPISEHNRLYWYRQTLGQGPEFLTYFQNEAQLEKSRLLSDRFSAERPKGSFSTLEIQRTEQGDSAMYLCASTGQGVPEKYFGPGTRLTVT.

The CDR3 is CSALQGVGEKLFF. The DNA of the CDR3 is TGCAGCGCCCTACAGGGGGTTGGTGAAAAACTGTTTTTT. The chain couples TRBV29-1 to TRBJ1-4, with 8 bases lining up with TRBD1. V gave up 7 bases and J gave up 7 bases; unmatched junction bases: 8. This CDR3 is 13 amino acids long. Germline lookup yields CDR1 SQVTM and CDR2 ANQGSEA.

The chain employs TRBV28 and TRBJ1-3; D gene uncertain. The CDR3 runs to 12 residues. Germline assignment: CDR1 MDHEN and CDR2 SYDVKM. Trimming took off 7 bases at V and 4 bases at J, with 8 bases between the two ends. CDR3 sequence reads: CASKEFGNTIYF. In DNA form, the CDR3 reads TGTGCCAGCAAAGAGTTCGGAAACACCATATATTTT.

The chain joins TRBV7-2 to TRBJ2-7; 8 positions match TRBD1. V was clipped by 4 bases and J by 1 base; unmatched bases: 6. The CDR3 consists of 15 residues. Germline lookup yields CDR1 SGHTA and CDR2 FQGNSA. The CDR3 is CASSSSGQGSYEQYF. The CDR3 region has the DNA TGTGCCAGCAGCTCCTCCGGACAGGGATCCTACGAGCAGTACTTC. The full variable domain, in which reference TRBV7-2 and TRBJ2-7 provide the parts outside the CDR3, is GAGVSQSPSNKVTEKGKDVELRCDPISGHTALYWYRQSLGQGLEFLIYFQGNSAPDKSGLPSDRFSAERTGGSVSTLTIQRTQQEDSAVYLCASSSSGQGSYEQYFGPGTRLTVT.

The chain recombines TRBV4-3 with TRBJ2-3; a weak D match, TRBD2 (6 bases). Germline CDR1 reads LGHNA; CDR2 reads YSLEER. V was trimmed by 6 bases and J by 4 bases, leaving 17 bases between them. This CDR3 comprises 15 residues. Here the CDR3 DNA reads TGCGCCAGCAGGCTCGAACTAGCCTTACCAGATACGCAGTATTTT. Protein sequence: CASRLELALPDTQYF.